This TCR beta chain was observed in a study of cytomegalovirus exposure and HLA in healthy donors. V was clipped by 5 bases and J by 9 bases, with 11 bases between them. Germline CDR1 is LNHDA and CDR2 is SQIVND (reference sequence). The CDR3 has 12 amino acids. Concerning this clone: Its antigen is unidentified.

It was with 60 Vbeta and 13 Jbeta primers that the PCR ran. Assay: immunoSEQ multiplex PCR; the TCRdb copy retains only in-frame clones and omits some. This table lists 130,000 to 150,000 clones. Findings of the study overall: Excluded: some indistinguishable V segments such as TRBV6-2 and TRBV6-3. An analysis done earlier found most TCR beta V segments productive about 90% or about 30% of the time. In a later analysis, specific HLA alleles were associated with approximately 17,000 TCR beta sequences at a 0.05 false discovery rate.

Sequenced input: PBMCs. The clonotype originates from a male donor in good health and CMV-seronegative. The rearrangement joins TRBV19 to TRBJ2-1; possible D gene TRBD1, 6 bases. The CDR3 spells CASSLQGFEQFF. The CDR3 DNA sequence: TGTGCCAGTAGTTTGCAGGGGTTTGAGCAGTTCTTC.